This TCR beta chain was sequenced in a study of patients and donors after allogeneic stem cell transplantation. The CDR3 is 15 amino acids. Germline-derived CDR1 and CDR2 are SNHLY and FYNNEI. Germline trimming cut 11 bases from V and 1 base from J; bases unmatched to any gene: 6. This clonotype was found a few times. TCRdb analysed the RT-PCR reads with MiXCR anew, one entry per CDR3 protein. This table has tens of thousands of distinct CDR3 sequences, about an eighth appearing once. This TCR came from a human donor who was either an allogeneic HSCT recipient or a stem cell or donor lymphocyte infusion donor (not recorded which). It is not recorded whose cells these are; they may come from a transplant donor. Sequencing was done on a sample of blood, either unsorted or a sorted T cell fraction (not recorded which). This chain connects TRBV2 to TRBJ2-1; 12 bases match TRBD2. The CDR3 here is CAANGLAGSYNEQFF. CDR3 in DNA: TGTGCCGCCAACGGACTAGCGGGGTCCTACAATGAGCAGTTCTTC.